These T cell receptor beta chains were read from a single sample in a study of Ad26.COV2.S vaccination and SARS-CoV-2 variants. Clones were sequenced by immunoSEQ multiplex PCR, and TCRdb holds only the in-frame ones, with some missing. Among over 250,000 clones, around 87% were seen once, and the ten largest hold approximately 3.4%. The specimen was peripheral blood, collected in a trial of Ad26.COV2.S vaccine versus placebo. All receptors derive from a person aged 18-60 years who received the Ad26.COV2.S COVID-19 vaccine or a placebo. The CDR3 runs from the conserved cysteine through the conserved F or W. A D gene is named only where the DNA matches it firmly. Clone size is not always given. Where it is, it says once, few, many or a class for expanded clones.

CASSQENLPNTQYF TGTGCCAGCAGCCAAGAAAACCTCCCAAATACGCAGTATTTT - TRBV3-1/TRBV3-2 once TRBJ2-3
CASSISQVIETQYF TGTGCCAGTAGTATTAGTCAGGTAATAGAGACCCAGTACTTC - TRBV19 - TRBJ2-5
CASSEGYGAGDTQYF TGTGCCAGCAGTGAAGGGTACGGGGCCGGGGATACGCAGTATTTT - TRBV2 - TRBJ2-3
CAISESRGDTQYF TGTGCCATCAGTGAGTCACGTGGAGATACGCAGTATTTT - TRBV10-3 once TRBJ2-3
CASSRGGDTDQHF TGTGCCAGCTCACGCGGGGGGGACACAGACCAGCATTTT - TRBV18 - TRBJ1-5
CASSQGLAGETQYF TGTGCCAGCAGCCAAGGACTAGCCGGGGAGACCCAGTACTTC TRBD2 TRBV4-2 - TRBJ2-5
CASSQGGAGAREFF TGTGCCAGCAGCCAAGGTGGCGCGGGGGCGCGGGAATTCTTC - TRBV3-1/TRBV3-2 - TRBJ2-1
CASSFGGLDYGYTF TGTGCCAGCAGTTTCGGGGGGCTCGACTATGGCTACACCTTC - TRBV28 - TRBJ1-2
CSVPGTTTYEQYF TGCAGCGTCCCCGGGACTACCACCTACGAGCAGTACTTC TRBD2 TRBV29-1 - TRBJ2-7
CASSFSKATDTQYF TGCGCCAGCAGCTTCTCAAAAGCGACAGATACGCAGTATTTT - TRBV5-1 - TRBJ2-3
CASSPGFERGGKNIQYF TGTGCCAGCTCACCAGGGTTCGAGCGGGGGGGCAAAAACATTCAGTACTTC TRBD2 TRBV18 - TRBJ2-4
CASSSLAGGISGNTIYF TGTGCCAGCTCATCCCTCGCTGGCGGGATCTCTGGAAACACCATATATTTT - TRBV18 - TRBJ1-3
CASSLNSGTLAFF TGTGCCAGCAGCTTAAACTCCGGGACCCTTGCTTTCTTT - TRBV7-3 - TRBJ1-1
CASATGAGSGYTF TGTGCCAGCGCCACCGGGGCAGGGAGTGGCTACACCTTC - TRBV7-6 - TRBJ1-2
CAWSRTGNTEAFF TGTGCCTGGAGTAGGACTGGGAACACTGAAGCTTTCTTT - TRBV30 - TRBJ1-1
CASSLHGQGGDIQYF TGTGCCAGCAGCCTCCACGGACAGGGAGGGGACATTCAGTACTTC - TRBV7-3 - TRBJ2-4
CASSLASTSKLDTQYF TGTGCCAGCAGCTTAGCGTCGACTAGTAAGTTAGATACGCAGTATTTT - TRBV7-2 - TRBJ2-3
CASSLVDRGSNQPQHF TGTGCCAGCAGCTTAGTCGACAGGGGAAGCAATCAGCCCCAGCATTTT TRBD1 TRBV7-8 - TRBJ1-5
CASSEKARLTYNEQFF TGTGCCAGCAGTGAGAAAGCGCGGCTGACCTACAATGAGCAGTTCTTC - TRBV27 - TRBJ2-1
CASSLASRGPPLGEAFF TGTGCCAGCAGCCTAGCATCCAGGGGTCCACCTTTGGGTGAAGCTTTCTTT - TRBV3-1/TRBV3-2 - TRBJ1-1
CASNRSGAGLNYGYTF TGTGCCAGCAACCGATCGGGGGCAGGGCTTAACTATGGCTACACCTTC - TRBV12-1 - TRBJ1-2
CASSSGQGNTEAFF TGTGCCAGCAGCTCGGGACAGGGGAACACTGAAGCTTTCTTT TRBD1 TRBV7-9 few TRBJ1-1
CASSPGTGRSYGYTF TGTGCCAGCAGCCCTGGGACAGGGAGATCCTATGGCTACACCTTC TRBD1 TRBV7-8 - TRBJ1-2
CASTVGGAGTEAFF TGTGCCAGCACCGTAGGGGGGGCTGGAACTGAAGCTTTCTTT - TRBV28 - TRBJ1-1
CASSTEGGRETQYF TGCGCCAGCAGCACGGAGGGGGGGCGGGAGACCCAGTACTTC - TRBV5-1 - TRBJ2-5
CAITPSGGSVSYNEQFF TGTGCCATCACTCCTAGCGGGGGGTCTGTCTCCTACAATGAGCAGTTCTTC TRBD2 TRBV10-3 - TRBJ2-1
CASSLALIEETQYF TGTGCCAGCAGCTTAGCCCTAATAGAAGAGACCCAGTACTTC - TRBV7-9 - TRBJ2-5
CASSFGQEGQYF TGTGCCAGCAGCTTCGGACAAGAAGGCCAGTACTTC - TRBV7-9 - TRBJ2-5
CASSFQGSGKNTEAFF TGTGCCAGCAGCTTCCAGGGGTCGGGGAAGAACACTGAAGCTTTCTTT - TRBV5-4 - TRBJ1-1